This record concerns one T cell receptor beta chain sequence. Antigen: not known. This sample is drawn from a study of somatic mutations in cytotoxic T cells in rheumatoid arthritis. Study-level findings and limits: For rheumatoid arthritis patients, CD8+ clonality increased with age, whereas it did not in healthy controls. Among around 65 patients, 8 showed a largest CD8+ clone that surpassed 20% of CD8+ cells.

As originally analysed: Rarely did patient CD8+ clones above 1% match published virus-specific TCRB sequences. Using immunoSEQ multiplex PCR, the repertoire was profiled, and TCRdb retains in-frame clones only, with some absent. The DNA was the basis for D and trimming; V, J and clone size are from that table. The sample consists of roughly 30,000 clones, roughly four fifths of them appearing once. CDR1 is LGHNA and CDR2 is YSLEER in the germline V gene. This CDR3 is 15 amino acids long. The V and J ends lost 2 bases and 5 bases, in that order; junction bases with no gene match: 5. This chain uses TRBV4-3 with TRBJ2-1; the match to TRBD1 covers 8 bases. The sequenced sample was CD8+ T cells sorted from blood. This TCR was sampled from an adult with rheumatoid arthritis. The CDR3 DNA reads as TGCGCCAGCAGCCAATTCGCGGACAGGGACAATGAGCAGTTCTTC. This gives the protein CASSQFADRDNEQFF.